The rows below give T cell receptor beta chains drawn from one sample of a study of cytomegalovirus exposure and HLA in healthy donors. Libraries were prepared by immunoSEQ multiplex PCR; TCRdb keeps only in-frame clonotypes and omits some of them. Among fewer than 130,000 clones, 60% to 80% were seen once, and the ten largest hold about 2.5%. Sequencing input: PBMCs. The receptor source for this set is a man between 45 and 60 years old in good health and CMV-seropositive. Both conserved end residues are trimmed from each CDR3. Each record gives: V gene, J gene, CDR3 protein.

V: TRBV27; J: TRBJ1-2; CDR3: ASSFGPGVNYGYT
V: TRBV28; J: TRBJ2-5; CDR3: ASMTVGQQETQY
V: TRBV2; J: TRBJ1-2; CDR3: ASSETPGARNYGYT
V: TRBV7-2; J: -; CDR3: ASRTGLPPYEQY
V: TRBV5-5; J: TRBJ2-1; CDR3: ASSAKTSGRLYNEQF
V: TRBV2; J: TRBJ2-3; CDR3: ASGDRTGATDTQY
V: TRBV6-1; J: TRBJ2-7; CDR3: ASSEMRYEQY
V: TRBV5-1; J: TRBJ1-2; CDR3: ASSLDTTNYGYT
V: TRBV5-1; J: TRBJ1-6; CDR3: ASNQGLSNSPLH
V: TRBV2; J: TRBJ1-5; CDR3: ASSAENNQPQH
V: TRBV7-2; J: TRBJ2-3; CDR3: ASGRQGTDTQY
V: TRBV9; J: TRBJ1-1; CDR3: ASSPLTGLNTEAF
V: TRBV10-3; J: TRBJ2-1; CDR3: AISESRAVPQF
V: TRBV18; J: TRBJ2-7; CDR3: ASSPTIGDLEQY
V: TRBV6-1; J: TRBJ2-6; CDR3: AIKAGTSGANVLT
V: TRBV4-1; J: TRBJ1-2; CDR3: ASSQVPDRVVYGYT
V: TRBV9; J: TRBJ1-3; CDR3: ASSVGGQAPSGNTIY
V: TRBV10-3; J: TRBJ1-2; CDR3: AISEGEGGYGYT
V: TRBV5-4; J: TRBJ2-5; CDR3: ASSLAGTGTQETQY
V: TRBV7-8; J: TRBJ2-3; CDR3: ASSSLRETGTQY
V: TRBV7-8; J: TRBJ1-3; CDR3: ASSFVTGDSGNTIY
V: TRBV2; J: TRBJ1-1; CDR3: ASDRGEAF
V: TRBV6-6; J: TRBJ1-1; CDR3: ASLTQGQGDTEAF
V: TRBV4-1; J: TRBJ1-4; CDR3: ASSLGQGKNEKLF
V: TRBV7-2; J: TRBJ1-3; CDR3: ASRLSTGTGNTIY
V: TRBV6-5; J: TRBJ2-5; CDR3: ASSRGGGQETQY
V: TRBV5-1; J: TRBJ2-2; CDR3: ASSLRTGGDTGELF
V: TRBV5-1; J: TRBJ1-1; CDR3: ASSVTGFNTEAF
V: TRBV5-1; J: TRBJ2-1; CDR3: ASGAGSLNEQF
V: TRBV5-6; J: TRBJ2-3; CDR3: AISDRRTDTQY
V: TRBV19; J: TRBJ1-2; CDR3: ASSIYRGGYT
V: TRBV6-5; J: TRBJ2-7; CDR3: ASSRDRVNHEQY
V: TRBV6-5; J: TRBJ1-2; CDR3: ASSPGTGNYGYT
V: TRBV19; J: TRBJ1-2; CDR3: ATRARGPNYGYT
V: TRBV6-1; J: TRBJ1-4; CDR3: ASRGRGTNEKLF
V: TRBV6-6; J: TRBJ2-5; CDR3: ASSFLSGATETQY
V: TRBV7-9; J: TRBJ1-1; CDR3: SSSLKGQGGPPEAF
V: TRBV4-1; J: TRBJ1-2; CDR3: ASSQDSSYQEYGYT
V: TRBV10-3; J: TRBJ2-3; CDR3: AISEGRTASPQY
V: TRBV6-1; J: TRBJ1-5; CDR3: ASSGRTVYQPQH
V: TRBV6-1; J: TRBJ2-7; CDR3: ASSEAGGVPYEQY
V: TRBV6-1; J: TRBJ2-5; CDR3: ASMNREGRKETQY
V: TRBV5-1; J: TRBJ2-3; CDR3: ASSLDGRIFPTGTQY
V: TRBV6-5; J: TRBJ2-7; CDR3: ASSYSGQSYEQY
V: TRBV30; J: TRBJ1-1; CDR3: AWSTTKNTEAF
V: TRBV5-1; J: TRBJ2-7; CDR3: ASSLAGSGYEQY
V: TRBV9; J: TRBJ2-3; CDR3: ASSPWTSGRSTDTQY
V: TRBV6-1; J: TRBJ1-2; CDR3: ASSAKGDYGYT
V: TRBV4-1; J: TRBJ1-3; CDR3: ASSHPKGIGGFVGNTIY
V: TRBV4-1; J: TRBJ2-2; CDR3: ASSQLAGGSTGELF
V: TRBV5-1; J: TRBJ2-5; CDR3: ASRFGQGETQY
V: TRBV12-5; J: TRBJ2-1; CDR3: ASGFELAGGYNEQF